The present T cell receptor (beta chain) was sequenced within a study of radiotherapy plus CTLA-4 blockade in lung cancer (dated by TCRdb to between 2017 and 2018). Regarding the research as a whole: Objective responses were observed in 15% to 20% of enrolled patients, and disease control was achieved in around 30%.

On this clone: Its cognate antigen has yet to be identified. Per-base quality was not reported, and no clone a single base away is much larger than it.

According to the germline V gene, CDR1 reads SGDLS and CDR2 reads YYNGEE. The cysteine opens and the phenylalanine closes a CDR3 of 13 amino acids. Only the CDR3 region is kept as DNA, spanning 39 bases read in frame from base 1. V gives up 4 bases and J gives up 3 bases, and the segment between their germline ends measures 10 bases. The library relied on the immunoSEQ multiplex PCR assay. TCRdb provides this immuneACCESS table in a form limited to in-frame rearrangements. Some clones are lacking; in checked studies, under half of them reflect an unresolved V gene, and why the rest are absent is not known. This sample gives tens of thousands of clones in total; about 81% of them show up just once. The biggest ten clones account for approximately 23% of the sample. Summary of the overall study and its limitations: The strongest predictors of response were reported to be early dynamic shifts in blood T cell clones along with a rise in serum interferon-beta following radiation. After treatment with radiotherapy and ipilimumab, TCR clones that came from tumors expanded in the peripheral blood.

In this study, focal radiation therapy paired with CTLA-4 blockade (ipilimumab) was tested in patients who had chemo-refractory metastatic non-small-cell lung cancer. The sequenced sample was peripheral blood, obtained from a patient treated with radiotherapy plus ipilimumab. This receptor was identified in a human donor with non-small cell lung cancer that progressed on radiotherapy plus ipilimumab. The chain joins TRBV9 to TRBJ2-5, with no confident D gene call. CDR3 loop: CASSLRVEETQYF. The nucleotides read TGTGCCAGCAGCCTCCGTGTAGAAGAGACCCAGTACTTC.